These 6 T cell receptor beta chains were sequenced from one sample in a study of Graves' ophthalmopathy and Graves' hyperthyroidism. Scientists amplified the TCR beta CDR3 regions from RNA transcripts. First-round RT-PCR relied on HTBI primers, and a second-round multiplex PCR came next. One entry per CDR3 protein, called by TCRdb with MiXCR from the multiplex PCR reads. The data contain about 700,000 distinct CDR3 sequences, around 40% of them singletons. The sequencing input was peripheral blood. The receptors stem from an adult man with Graves' ophthalmopathy.

This clonotype has a count of ten or more. CDR3 DNA: TGTGCCAGCTGGGTCTCACCCCTCCACTTT. This sequence encodes CASWVSPLHF. The V call is TRBV12-3 or TRBV12-4, the J call TRBJ1-6, with D hard to call. Trimming stripped 8 bases from V and 10 bases from J, with 6 bases between. The CDR3 length is 10 residues.

The CDR3 region is CASNVEGVEQYF. As DNA, the CDR3 is TGTGCCAGCAACGTTGAGGGAGTCGAGCAGTACTTC. This chain joins TRBV9 and TRBJ2-7; perhaps TRBD2 as D (5 bases). Germline-derived CDR1 and CDR2 are SGDLS and YYNGEE. With 6 bases removed from V and 6 bases from J, the gap between germline ends came to 13 bases. CDR3 length: 12 amino acids.

The gene calls are TRBV9 and TRBJ1-2, with 7 bases matching TRBD1. J gave up 8 bases and V 1 base, and 8 bases lay outside the gene matches. The CDR3 spans 14 residues. Germline-derived CDR1 and CDR2 are SGDLS and YYNGEE. CDR3 loop: CASSVTTGAEGYTF. The CDR3 coding sequence is TGTGCCAGCAGCGTAACCACAGGGGCGGAAGGCTACACCTTC.

A remark on this clonotype: Just one base apart from a much larger clone, this may be a read error. The chain joins TRBV7-9 to TRBJ2-7; 8 bases match TRBD1. The CDR3 extends over 14 amino acids. Germline CDR1 and CDR2: SEHNR and FQNEAQ (reference sequence). Trimming at V came to 3 bases and at J to 2 bases, leaving 3 bases not matched to a gene. Written as DNA, the CDR3 is TGTGCCAGCAGCTTCACACAGGGGGCCTACGAGCAGTACTTC. This gives the protein CASSFTQGAYEQYF. Filled out from reference TRBV7-9 and TRBJ2-7, the complete variable domain reads DTGVSQNPRHKITKRGQNVTFRCDPISEHNRLYWYRQTLGQGPEFLTYFQNEAQLEKSRLLSDRFSAERPKGSFSTLEIQRTEQGDSAMYLCASSFTQGAYEQYFGPGTRLTVT.

In this sample, this clonotype turned up many times. This chain joins TRBV2 and TRBJ1-1; tentative D call: TRBD1 (5 bases). The CDR3 spans 13 residues. Germline V CDR1 and CDR2: SNHLY, FYNNEI. V shed 7 bases and J shed 2 bases, with 11 bases lying between them. CDR3 protein: CASKARDNTEAFF. The CDR3 bases are TGTGCCAGCAAGGCCAGGGATAACACTGAAGCTTTCTTT.

This sequence joins TRBV5-4 and TRBJ2-5; tentatively, D is TRBD2 (7 bases). This CDR3 is 17 amino acids long. The germline V gene encodes CDR1 SGHNT and CDR2 YYREEE (reference sequence). With 0 bases removed from V and 2 bases from J, the gap between germline ends came to 17 bases. CDR3 sequence (DNA): TGTGCCAGCAGCTTGGTGGGGGGGCCCAACACTCAAGAGACCCAGTACTTC. Translating gives CASSLVGGPNTQETQYF.